What follows are 21 T cell receptor beta chains derived from one specimen sequenced in a study of T cells in Graves' hyperthyroidism and ophthalmopathy. From RNA transcripts, TCR beta CDR3 regions were amplified. In the first-round RT-PCR of the TCR CDR3, the HTBI primer set was used. TCRdb itself ran the multiplex PCR reads through MiXCR, one entry per CDR3 protein. The data contain hundreds of thousands of distinct CDR3 sequences, more than 12% of them singletons. The sample taken for sequencing was blood. These TCRs come from a woman between 45 and 60 years old with Graves' ophthalmopathy.

In this sample, this clonotype turned up a few times. A much larger clone lies one base from this, so it may be a read error. The rearrangement uses TRBV28 and TRBJ2-1; TRBD2 matches 10 bases. This CDR3 has 16 amino acids. The junction had 13 bases not matched to a gene; V was cut back by 7 bases and J by 7 bases. Looked up from germline, CDR1 is MDHEN and CDR2 is SYDVKM. This CDR3 is CASKTGAGGPNNEQFF. CDR3 nucleotide sequence: TGTGCCAGCAAGACTGGAGCGGGAGGGCCTAATAATGAGCAGTTCTTC.

This clonotype was seen at least ten times. V usage is TRBV11-2 and J usage is TRBJ2-1; tentatively, D is TRBD1 or TRBD2 (6 bases each). Trimming took 4 bases from V and 0 from J, leaving 16 bases between them. There are 17 residues in the CDR3. The germline CDR1 and CDR2 sequences are SGHAT and FQNNGV. CDR3 in amino acids: CASSSGRGVSSYNEQFF. The CDR3 region has the DNA TGTGCCAGCAGCTCAGGTAGGGGGGTCTCCTCCTACAATGAGCAGTTCTTC.

In its sample, this clonotype was seen many times. The chain links TRBV6-5 to TRBJ1-1; D unresolved. V was shortened by 2 bases and J by 5 bases, with 12 bases between the two germline ends. There are 14 residues in the CDR3. Germline V gives CDR1 MNHEY, CDR2 SVGAGI. The CDR3 loop reads CASSYPSQITEAFF. The DNA of the CDR3 is TGTGCCAGCAGTTACCCTTCACAGATAACTGAAGCTTTCTTT.

The genes are TRBV12-3 or TRBV12-4 and TRBJ1-5, with 8 bases lining up with TRBD1. The CDR3 length is 16 residues. V lost 1 base to trimming and J lost 6 bases; unmatched junction nucleotides: 8. CDR3 sequence: CASSLEVGQEGQPQHF. The CDR3, as DNA: TGTGCCAGCAGTTTAGAGGTGGGACAGGAGGGTCAGCCCCAGCATTTT.

The chain links TRBV7-2 to TRBJ1-2; D is undetermined. V lost 1 base to trimming and J lost 5 bases, with 17 bases between them. This CDR3 is 16 amino acids long. Germline CDR1 reads SGHTA; CDR2 reads FQGNSA. The CDR3 loop reads CASSLVGRVPTYGYTF. The CDR3 DNA is TGTGCCAGCAGCTTAGTGGGCCGGGTCCCCACTTATGGCTACACCTTC.

This clonotype was recorded many times. The chain is built from TRBV7-9 and TRBJ1-1; D gene ambiguous. From germline, CDR1 is SEHNR and CDR2 FQNEAQ (reference sequence). The CDR3 consists of 14 residues. Deletions cut 6 bases from V and 1 base from J, with 12 bases between. CDR3 in DNA: TGTGCCAGCAGATGGGTCGCAACGAACACTGAAGCTTTCTTT. It translates to CASRWVATNTEAFF.

This clonotype showed up many times. The rearrangement links TRBV18 to TRBJ2-7, with TRBD1 matching 10 bases. The junction had 5 bases not matched to a gene; V was cut back by 0 bases and J by 3 bases. This CDR3 spans 16 amino acids. CDR1 is KGHSH, CDR2 LQKENI, per germline. The CDR3 bases are TGTGCCAGCTCACCACCGAGGGGACAGGGGATCTACGAGCAGTACTTC. Amino acid sequence: CASSPPRGQGIYEQYF. The full variable domain, completed using reference TRBV18 and TRBJ2-7, is NAGVMQNPRHLVRRRGQEARLRCSPMKGHSHVYWYRQLPEEGLKFMVYLQKENIIDESGMPKERFSAEFPKEGPSILRIQQVVRGDSAAYFCASSPPRGQGIYEQYFGPGTRLTVT.

The CDR3 here is CSARSLAHEQFF. CDR3 sequence (DNA): TGCAGTGCAAGAAGCCTAGCACATGAGCAGTTCTTC. This chain uses TRBV20-1 with TRBJ2-1; perhaps TRBD2 as D (5 bases). V lost 6 bases and J 8 bases, leaving 14 bases between the germline ends. Germline lookup yields CDR1 DFQATT and CDR2 SNEGSKA (reference sequence). The CDR3 sequence is 12 residues long.

In its sample, this clonotype was seen many times. Here the CDR3 reads CASARLENTEAFF. In nucleotides, the CDR3 is TGTGCCAGCGCCCGACTAGAGAACACTGAAGCTTTCTTT. V gene TRBV27 combines with J gene TRBJ1-1, with D unclear. Germline V gene data show CDR1 as MNHEY and CDR2 as SMNVEV (reference sequence). Trimming cost V 8 bases and J 1 base, with 11 bases left between them. There are 13 residues in the CDR3.

This clonotype was recorded many times. The chain links TRBV30 to TRBJ1-5; D is unclear. This CDR3 is 15 amino acids long. The germline V gene encodes CDR1 GTSNPN and CDR2 SVGIG (reference sequence). Trimming cost V 0 bases and J 4 bases, with 13 bases left between them. The CDR3 coding sequence is TGTGCCTGGAGTGTACGGCGTGTGGGGAATCAGCCCCAGCATTTT. It translates to CAWSVRRVGNQPQHF. The full variable domain, its missing parts supplied by reference TRBV30 and TRBJ1-5, is SQTIHQWPATLVQPVGSPLSLECTVEGTSNPNLYWYRQAAGRGLQLLFYSVGIGQISSEVPQNLSASRPQDRQFILSSKKLLLSDSGFYLCAWSVRRVGNQPQHFGDGTRLSIL.

Written as DNA, the CDR3 is TGTGCCAGCAATCCGGGTTGGGAAGAAAAACTGTTTTTT. Its protein is CASNPGWEEKLFF. The chain is built from TRBV28 and TRBJ1-4; the D is unclear. The CDR3 has 13 residues. Germline V gene lookup returns CDR1 MDHEN and CDR2 SYDVKM. Trimming left V 7 bases short and J 8 bases short, with 14 bases between.

This clonotype was seen many times. The chain carries TRBV11-2 and TRBJ2-7; 10 nucleotides match TRBD2. Germline CDR1 SGHAT, CDR2 FQNNGV. The CDR3 covers 17 residues. J gave up 0 bases and V 1 base, and 6 bases lay outside the gene matches. In DNA, the CDR3 is TGTGCCAGCAGCTTAGCACCTAGCGGGAGTTTCTCCTACGAGCAGTACTTC. Protein product: CASSLAPSGSFSYEQYF.

At least ten counts were recorded for this clonotype. The chain is built from TRBV20-1 and TRBJ2-1; 11 bases are a match to TRBD2. Germline trimming cut 3 bases from V and 0 bases from J; bases unmatched to any gene: 7. This CDR3 region has 17 residues. The germline V gene encodes CDR1 DFQATT and CDR2 SNEGSKA (reference sequence). The CDR3 DNA reads as TGCAGTGCTAGCGGGACTAGCGGATCGAGCTCCTACAATGAGCAGTTCTTC. This codes for CSASGTSGSSSYNEQFF.

This clonotype was recorded a few times. Just one base apart from a much larger clone, this may be a read error. The chain combines TRBV12-3 or TRBV12-4 with TRBJ2-2, with 11 bases aligning to TRBD1. The CDR3 is 15 amino acids. J lost 2 bases, V lost 7 bases, and 3 bases had no gene match. The CDR3 bases are TGTGCCAGCACCCGGACAGGGGGCAACACCGGGGAGCTGTTTTTT. It encodes CASTRTGGNTGELFF.

At least ten counts were recorded for this clonotype. The rearrangement uses TRBV18 and TRBJ2-1; the D gene is possibly TRBD1 (5 bases). The CDR3 covers 18 residues. V lost 3 bases, J lost 6 bases, and 24 bases lay in between. Germline CDR1 is KGHSH and CDR2 is LQKENI. The CDR3, as DNA: TGTGCCAGCTCACCCAAGGTGGACACCTCTAGTTGGACCAATGAGCAGTTCTTC. The encoded protein is CASSPKVDTSSWTNEQFF.

This clonotype was counted ten times or more. The J gene is TRBJ2-3, the V gene TRBV5-1, with 9 bases fitting TRBD1. This CDR3 is built from 15 residues. V gave up 4 bases and J gave up 4 bases; unmatched junction bases: 7. The germline CDR1 and CDR2 sequences are SGHRS and YFSETQ. The CDR3 loop is CASSPGTGIADTQYF. The CDR3 DNA reads as TGCGCCAGCAGCCCCGGGACAGGGATCGCAGATACGCAGTATTTT.

V gene TRBV20-1 combines with J gene TRBJ1-6, with TRBD1 identical over 8 bases. The trim removed 3 bases at V and 9 bases at J, leaving 7 bases unmatched. Germline lookup yields CDR1 DFQATT and CDR2 SNEGSKA (reference sequence). The CDR3 totals 14 residues. The CDR3 DNA is TGCAGTGCTAGCAGGGGGCGGGATGGTTCACCCCTCCACTTT. It is translated as CSASRGRDGSPLHF.

There are many counts of this clonotype. The CDR3 loop reads CRGQVPNYGYTF. The CDR3 coding sequence is TGCAGAGGACAGGTTCCTAACTATGGCTACACCTTC. The rearrangement links TRBV20-1 to TRBJ1-2; 7 nucleotides agree with TRBD1. The CDR3 sequence is 12 residues long. Germline values: CDR1 DFQATT, CDR2 SNEGSKA (reference sequence).

In its sample, this clonotype was seen many times. The chain carries TRBV12-3 or TRBV12-4 and TRBJ2-2; D unresolved. This CDR3 spans 13 amino acids. V shed 6 bases and J shed 6 bases, with 11 bases lying between them. CDR3 protein: CASSSTGAGELFF. CDR3 sequence (DNA): TGTGCCAGCAGCTCCACCGGTGCCGGGGAGCTGTTTTTT.

V usage is TRBV29-1 and J usage is TRBJ2-3, with D unresolved. This CDR3 comprises 15 residues. Germline V gene lookup returns CDR1 SQVTM and CDR2 ANQGSEA. The V gene lost 0 bases and the J gene lost 2 bases, with 12 bases spanning the gap. The CDR3 loop is CSVEDLSGPTDTQYF. In DNA form, the CDR3 reads TGCAGCGTTGAAGATCTATCAGGCCCCACAGATACGCAGTATTTT.

This clonotype was counted a few times. A much larger clone differs by one base, so this may be a read error. The genes are TRBV9 and TRBJ2-7; the match to TRBD2 covers 8 bases. The germline gives CDR1 SGDLS, CDR2 YYNGEE. The CDR3 loop spans 14 amino acids. V dropped 0 bases and J dropped 2; count of bases not matched to a gene: 1. The CDR3 is CASSVGLATYEQYF. CDR3 nucleotide sequence: TGTGCCAGCAGCGTAGGACTAGCGACCTACGAGCAGTACTTC.